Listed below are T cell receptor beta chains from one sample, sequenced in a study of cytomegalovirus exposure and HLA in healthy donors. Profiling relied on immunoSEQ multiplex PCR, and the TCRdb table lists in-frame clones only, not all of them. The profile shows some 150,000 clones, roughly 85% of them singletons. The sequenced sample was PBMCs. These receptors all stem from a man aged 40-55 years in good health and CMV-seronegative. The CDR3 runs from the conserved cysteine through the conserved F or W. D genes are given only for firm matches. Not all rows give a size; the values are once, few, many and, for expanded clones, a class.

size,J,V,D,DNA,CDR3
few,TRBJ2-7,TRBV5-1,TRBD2,TGCGCCAGCAGCTTCGCTAGCGGGAGAGGGTACGAGCAGTACTTC,CASSFASGRGYEQYF
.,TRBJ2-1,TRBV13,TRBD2,TGTGCCAGCAGCTCCTATAGGCGGACTAGCGGGAGGAGCTCCTACAATGAGCAGTTCTTC,CASSSYRRTSGRSSYNEQFF
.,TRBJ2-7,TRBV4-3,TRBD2,TGCGCCAGCAGCCAAGAAGGCGGGAGATACGAGCAGTACTTC,CASSQEGGRYEQYF
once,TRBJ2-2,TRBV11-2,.,TGTGCCAGCAGCTTAGTCAGGGGAGGGGTCGGGGAGCTGTTTTTT,CASSLVRGGVGELFF
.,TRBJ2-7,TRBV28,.,TGTGCCAGCGGGGTCCAGGGTCCCTCCTACGAGCAGTACTTC,CASGVQGPSYEQYF
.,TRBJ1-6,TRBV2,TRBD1,TGTGCCAGCAATACAGGGGTTTACTCACCCCTCCACTTT,CASNTGVYSPLHF
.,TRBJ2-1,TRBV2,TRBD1,TGTGCCAGCAGTTATACAGGGGGCTGGGGGAATGAGCAGTTCTTC,CASSYTGGWGNEQFF
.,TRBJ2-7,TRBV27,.,TGTGCCAGCAGTTTCCGGGGTTACGAGCAGTACTTC,CASSFRGYEQYF
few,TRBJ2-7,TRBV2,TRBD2,TGTGCCAGCAGTGAACCGGGGGGAACGAACTCCTACGAGCAGTACTTC,CASSEPGGTNSYEQYF
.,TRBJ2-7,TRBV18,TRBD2,TGTGCCAGCTCGCCTCCACCCGGGACTATGATCGGCGAGCAGTACTTC,CASSPPPGTMIGEQYF
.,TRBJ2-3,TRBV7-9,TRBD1,TGTGCCAGCAGCCGGACAGGGGGAAGCACAGATACGCAGTATTTT,CASSRTGGSTDTQYF
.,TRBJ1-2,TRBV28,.,TGTGCCAGCAGACTTCAGGGGCCCGGCTGGGGCTACACCTTC,CASRLQGPGWGYTF
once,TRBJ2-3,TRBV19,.,TGTGCCAGTAGTATGAGCGGCACAGATACGCAGTATTTT,CASSMSGTDTQYF
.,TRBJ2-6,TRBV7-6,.,TGTGCCAGCAGCTTAGCTCCTTCTGGGGCCAACGGCCTGACTTTC,CASSLAPSGANGLTF
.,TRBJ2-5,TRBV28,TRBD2,TGTGCCAGCAGTTTAGGGACTAGCGGGTCCCAAGAGACCCAGTACTTC,CASSLGTSGSQETQYF
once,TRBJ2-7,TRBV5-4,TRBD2,TGTGCCAGCAGCTCGGGACTAGCGGGACTCCTGAACGAGCAGTACTTC,CASSSGLAGLLNEQYF
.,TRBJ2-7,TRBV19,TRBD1,TGTGCCAGTAGTCGGACAGGCCCCGTGGAGCAGTACTTC,CASSRTGPVEQYF
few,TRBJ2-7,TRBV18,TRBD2,TGTGCCAGCTCACCATTGGCGGGAGGGAGTTCCTACGAGCAGTACTTC,CASSPLAGGSSYEQYF